Listed here are 20 T cell receptor beta chains from one sample, sequenced in a study of beta chain features in type 1 diabetes (dated by TCRdb to between 2017 and 2018). Results and caveats for the whole study, not just this receptor: A moderate but significant shortening of TCRB CDR3 length was observed in type 1 diabetes patients in all four CD4+ subsets.

These receptors' antigens are unknown. Library preparation was by the immunoSEQ multiplex PCR assay. The entire isolated RNA was reverse transcribed using the High Capacity cDNA Reverse Transcription Kit, and thus expressed TCRB transcripts were sequenced. This immuneACCESS table, as held by TCRdb, lists in-frame sequences with V and J called but not all clones. Of the missing ones, under half trace to an unresolved V gene in checked studies; the others have no known cause. The sample table contains approximately 250,000 clones; only one count was recorded for approximately 11% of them. The ten largest clones represent approximately 0.017% of the sample. The sequenced material came from naive CD4+ T cells from blood. The sample's cell subset or site label, decoded: true naive CD4+ T cells. Receptor source: a man younger than 40 with type 1 diabetes.

This clone was found a few times. This chain links TRBV11-2 with TRBJ2-7, with D unresolved. V lost 5 bases and J 4 bases, leaving 12 bases between the germline ends. Germline V gene data show CDR1 as SGHAT and CDR2 as FQNNGV. The CDR3 loop spans 13 amino acids. CDR3 amino acids: CASSQVAPYEQYF. The CDR3 DNA is TGTGCCAGCAGCCAGGTTGCGCCGTACGAGCAGTACTTC.

The sample holds a few counts of this clone. The genes are TRBV27 and TRBJ2-1, with D possibly matching TRBD1 (6 bases). The CDR3 is 14 residues long. Per germline, CDR1 MNHEY and CDR2 SMNVEV (reference sequence). V shed 7 bases and J shed 4 bases, with 14 bases lying between them. The CDR3 loop is CASTARGEYNEQFF. As DNA, the CDR3 is TGTGCCAGCACCGCCAGGGGAGAGTACAATGAGCAGTTCTTC.

This clone occurred a few times. The chain links TRBV4-1 to TRBJ2-7; TRBD1 is a possible D gene (6 bases). Germline CDR1 and CDR2: MGHRA and YSYEKL. The CDR3 is 15 residues long. Trimming pared 2 bases from V and 2 bases from J, leaving 13 bases between. The CDR3 protein is CASSQLVGATYEQYF. In DNA form, the CDR3 reads TGCGCCAGCAGCCAACTCGTGGGGGCTACCTACGAGCAGTACTTC.

In this sample, this clone turned up a few times. This chain uses TRBV23-1 with TRBJ1-1; 7 positions agree with TRBD1. TRBV23-1 carries the ORF label, with uncertain function. The length of the CDR3 is 18 residues. Trimming removed 0 bases from V and 0 bases from J; junction bases left unmatched: 10. CDR3 residues: CASSQSQEQGYVNTEAFF. In DNA form, the CDR3 reads TGCGCCAGCAGTCAATCGCAGGAACAGGGGTACGTGAACACTGAAGCTTTCTTT.

The rearrangement joins TRBV6-1 to TRBJ2-1; the match to TRBD2 covers 7 bases. The V gene's germline CDR1 is MNHNS and CDR2 SASEGT. The trim removed 4 bases at V and 0 bases at J, leaving 6 bases unmatched. The CDR3 runs 16 residues. CDR3 loop: CASSVIGGSSYNEQFF. CDR3 sequence (DNA): TGTGCCAGCAGTGTCATTGGCGGGAGCTCCTACAATGAGCAGTTCTTC.

This clone showed up just a few times. The chain is built from TRBV9 and TRBJ2-1; TRBD2 matches at 15 bases. Unmatched junction bases numbered 5, after V lost 3 bases and J lost 7 bases. The CDR3 is 16 amino acids. From germline, CDR1 is SGDLS and CDR2 YYNGEE. In DNA, the CDR3 is TGTGCCAGCAGCGCCCTGGGACTAGCGGGGGGTAATGAGCAGTTCTTC. Amino acid sequence: CASSALGLAGGNEQFF.

This clone was counted between two and nine times. V gene TRBV29-1 combines with J gene TRBJ2-1; 13 bases align to TRBD2. The CDR3 runs 15 residues. Germline-derived CDR1 and CDR2 are SQVTM and ANQGSEA. After removal of 4 bases from V and 7 bases from J, the junction contained 7 bases not matched to a gene. CDR3 residues: CSVGRTSGGRNEQFF. CDR3 sequence (DNA): TGCAGCGTTGGAAGGACTAGCGGGGGTCGTAATGAGCAGTTCTTC.

V is TRBV28 and J is TRBJ2-1; weak D call: TRBD1 (5 bases). Germline assignment: CDR1 MDHEN and CDR2 SYDVKM. The CDR3 is made up of 13 amino acids. Trimming took off 6 bases at V and 8 bases at J, with 14 bases between the two ends. The CDR3 DNA reads TGTGCCAGCAGCCCCCAAAGGGGTGATGAGCAGTTCTTC. This sequence encodes CASSPQRGDEQFF.

The chain couples TRBV29-1 to TRBJ2-7, with 10 bases lining up with TRBD1. Trimming cost V 4 bases and J 6 bases; bases outside gene matches: 12. This CDR3 has 15 amino acids. The germline gives CDR1 SQVTM, CDR2 ANQGSEA. CDR3 loop: CSVATWDRGVGEQYF. CDR3 sequence (DNA): TGCAGCGTTGCCACTTGGGACAGGGGAGTCGGCGAGCAGTACTTC.

The V gene is TRBV6-6, the J gene TRBJ2-7, with 8 bases matching TRBD1. This CDR3 spans 15 amino acids. Per the germline V gene, CDR1 is MNHNY and CDR2 is SVGAGI (reference sequence). After removal of 2 bases from V and 4 bases from J, the junction contained 7 bases not matched to a gene. In nucleotides, the CDR3 is TGTGCCAGCAGTTACGGGACGACAGGGGTATACGAGCAGTACTTC. It encodes CASSYGTTGVYEQYF.

The J gene is TRBJ2-3, the V gene TRBV29-1; D call uncertain. This CDR3 comprises 12 residues. Per germline, CDR1 SQVTM and CDR2 ANQGSEA. V was trimmed by 2 bases and J by 2 bases, leaving 5 bases between them. This CDR3 reads CSVESFTDTQYF. The CDR3 DNA follows: TGCAGCGTTGAATCCTTCACAGATACGCAGTATTTT.

This clone was found a few times. V and J are TRBV7-9 and TRBJ1-6; D is ambiguous. This CDR3 is built from 15 residues. V lost 3 bases and J 7 bases, leaving 13 bases between the germline ends. Germline V gene sequence: CDR1 SEHNR, CDR2 FQNEAQ (reference sequence). CDR3 nucleotide sequence: TGTGCCAGCAGCTTTCGAGGGCCCTCAAATTCACCCCTCCACTTT. Translation gives CASSFRGPSNSPLHF.

This clone was detected a few times. The CDR3 region is CASSDPHEWTGPGDEQYF. The CDR3 nucleotides are TGTGCCAGCAGCGATCCGCACGAATGGACAGGCCCGGGAGACGAGCAGTACTTC. This chain joins TRBV7-9 and TRBJ2-7; maybe TRBD1 (7 bases). From germline, CDR1 is SEHNR and CDR2 FQNEAQ (reference sequence). The CDR3 has 18 amino acids. Trimming took off 5 bases at V and 5 bases at J, with 28 bases between the two ends.

Only a few counts were recorded for this clone. The rearrangement joins TRBV29-1 to TRBJ2-3, with a tentative D call TRBD2 (6 bases). CDR1 SQVTM and CDR2 ANQGSEA come from the germline V gene. Deletions cut 2 bases from V and 5 bases from J, with 11 bases between. The CDR3 contains 13 residues. Written as DNA, the CDR3 is TGCAGCGTTGAACGTCAGGGAGGAGATACGCAGTATTTT. Translating it yields CSVERQGGDTQYF.

This chain connects TRBV4-2 to TRBJ2-7; no clear D. The V end was cut by 2 bases, the J end by 5 bases, with 10 bases between. The CDR3 has 13 amino acids. CDR1 and CDR2 from the germline V gene are LGHNA and YNFKEQ. In nucleotides, the CDR3 is TGTGCCAGCAGCCAACTCAATGAGAACGAGCAGTACTTC. It translates to CASSQLNENEQYF.

This clone has only a few counts. The rearrangement joins TRBV18 to TRBJ1-1; 8 bases align to TRBD1. Germline lookup yields CDR1 KGHSH and CDR2 LQKENI. The CDR3 runs to 13 residues. V shed 5 bases, J shed 3 bases, and the junction held 2 bases outside the gene matches. The CDR3, as DNA: TGTGCCAGCTCATCGGGACAGGACACTGAAGCTTTCTTT. It yields the protein CASSSGQDTEAFF.

This chain joins TRBV11-2 and TRBJ1-5, with D tentatively TRBD1 (5 bases). Trimming removed 1 base at V and 5 bases at J, with 12 bases between. The CDR3 is 15 amino acids. Per the germline V gene, CDR1 is SGHAT and CDR2 is FQNNGV. The CDR3 spells CASSLGPTRDQPQHF. CDR3 DNA sequence: TGTGCCAGCAGCTTAGGGCCGACCAGGGATCAGCCCCAGCATTTT.

The chain links TRBV29-1 to TRBJ2-5; 13 bases are a match to TRBD2. The CDR3 runs 14 residues. Germline V lookup: CDR1 SQVTM, CDR2 ANQGSEA. The V and J ends lost 8 bases and 2 bases, in that order; junction bases with no gene match: 5. The CDR3: CSTRTSGGQETQYF. In DNA, the CDR3 is TGCAGCACTAGGACTAGCGGGGGACAAGAGACCCAGTACTTC.

V and J are TRBV9 and TRBJ1-2, with D perhaps matching TRBD1 (6 bases). The germline V gene has CDR1 SGDLS and CDR2 YYNGEE. The CDR3 consists of 13 residues. V dropped 0 bases and J dropped 7 bases, with 10 bases sitting between them. CDR3 in amino acids: CASSVEAGAGYTF. The CDR3 DNA sequence: TGTGCCAGCAGCGTAGAGGCAGGGGCTGGCTACACCTTC.

Only a few counts were recorded for this clone. V gene TRBV6-6 combines with J gene TRBJ1-3, with unresolved D. The CDR3 is made up of 14 amino acids. CDR1 is MNHNY and CDR2 is SVGAGI in the germline V gene (reference sequence). V lost 0 bases to trimming and J lost 8 bases, with 11 bases between them. The CDR3 coding sequence is TGTGCCAGCAGTTACTCGAGGAAATCGGACACCATATATTTT. This encodes CASSYSRKSDTIYF.